The entry below gives a single TCR beta chain sequence along with its context. TCRdb's copy holds only in-frame clones and misses some; the assay was immunoSEQ multiplex PCR. The sample includes 250,000 or so clones, more than 75% seen only once; the top ten take over 1.2%. The data were taken from a study of blood T cell repertoires in COVID-19. Across the whole study: The study drew acute and convalescent COVID-19 samples from the United States, Italy and Spain.

Germline values: CDR1 SGHDN, CDR2 FVKESK. This CDR3 is 13 amino acids long. Losses at the gene ends were 0 bases for V and 14 bases for J; bases not matched to a gene: 4. The V gene is TRBV14, the J gene TRBJ2-1; 10 bases fit TRBD1. Sequenced input: peripheral blood. The clonotype was recovered from a woman aged 40 to 49 who had recovered from COVID-19. The CDR3 bases are TGTGCCAGCAGCCAAGAGGACAGGGGGTCGAAGTTCTTC. It is translated as CASSQEDRGSKFF.